The 25 T cell receptor beta chains below come from one sample, sequenced in a study of shared clonotypes between healthy human individuals. Clones were read by immunoSEQ multiplex PCR, and TCRdb kept only the in-frame ones, dropping some. The table shows roughly 2.5 million clones, with around 90% occurring only once. Sequenced sample: naive CD4+ T cells sorted from blood. Subset: CD45RA+ positively selected. These receptors all come from a young man in good health.

This sequence joins TRBV6-6 and TRBJ2-7; either TRBD1 or TRBD2 may supply D (5 bases each). V was trimmed by 0 bases and J by 1 base, leaving 7 bases between them. The germline V gene has CDR1 MNHNY and CDR2 SVGAGI (reference sequence). The CDR3 sequence is 14 residues long. This CDR3 is CASSYSGRSYEQYF. Here the CDR3 DNA reads TGTGCCAGCAGTTACTCGGGACGGTCCTACGAGCAGTACTTC.

DNA for the CDR3: TGTGCCAGCAGCTTAGATGCGGGGGGCCTAGAGACCCAGTACTTC. It is translated as CASSLDAGGLETQYF. The J gene is TRBJ2-5, the V gene TRBV11-1, with TRBD2 identical over 8 bases. V lost 1 base and J lost 4; bases outside the gene matches: 5. The germline gives CDR1 SGHAT, CDR2 FQDESV (reference sequence). CDR3 size: 15 residues.

This clone was recorded only once. The chain carries TRBV6-5 and TRBJ2-7; TRBD2 matches 7 bases. The CDR3 is made up of 14 amino acids. With 5 bases clipped from V and 0 bases from J, the junction kept 4 bases outside the gene matches. Germline lookup yields CDR1 MNHEY and CDR2 SVGAGI. The CDR3 is CASSSPSGSYEQYF. CDR3 nucleotide sequence: TGTGCCAGCAGTAGTCCTAGCGGCTCCTACGAGCAGTACTTC.

The gene calls are TRBV12-2 and TRBJ2-7; TRBD1, the D gene given by the table, was not confirmed from the DNA. TRBV12-2 is a pseudogene. The CDR3 runs 11 residues. CDR3 nucleotides: TGTGCCACGGACAGGGGCTACGAGCAGTACTTC. It translates to CATDRGYEQYF.

The V and J genes are TRBV2 and TRBJ1-6, with D perhaps TRBD1 (6 bases). CDR1 is SNHLY and CDR2 is FYNNEI in the germline V gene. The CDR3 has 15 amino acids. V was shortened by 6 bases and J by 10 bases, with 19 bases between the two germline ends. CDR3 residues: CASRFNNVGGSPLHF. CDR3 nucleotide sequence: TGTGCCAGCAGATTCAATAACGTCGGGGGCTCACCCCTCCACTTT.

J is TRBJ2-7 and V is TRBV10-3; 9 bases are a match to TRBD1. The germline gives CDR1 ENHRY, CDR2 SYGVKD. The CDR3 is 16 amino acids. V dropped 0 bases and J dropped 3; count of bases not matched to a gene: 6. The CDR3 here is CAISESGQGSGYEQYF. The CDR3, as DNA: TGTGCCATCAGTGAGTCGGGACAGGGTTCTGGCTACGAGCAGTACTTC.

This chain joins TRBV4-1 and TRBJ2-5; possibly TRBD1 for D (5 bases). V gave up 0 bases and J gave up 5 bases, with 16 bases separating them. This CDR3 is built from 16 residues. Germline CDR1 reads MGHRA; CDR2 reads YSYEKL. The CDR3 loop is CASSQDFQGWRETQYF. For the CDR3, the DNA is TGCGCCAGCAGCCAAGATTTTCAGGGATGGCGCGAGACCCAGTACTTC.

J is TRBJ2-1 and V is TRBV10-1, with 11 nucleotides matching TRBD2. The CDR3 covers 14 residues. The V gene's germline CDR1 is WNHNN and CDR2 SYGVQD (reference sequence). The ends lost 4 bases at V and 9 bases at J; junction bases unmatched: 5. The CDR3 region has the DNA TGCGCCAGCAGTGCACTAGCGGGAGCCCGTGAGCAGTTCTTC. Its protein product is CASSALAGAREQFF.

The rearrangement links TRBV10-3 to TRBJ2-7; D is undetermined. CDR3 length: 12 amino acids. Germline V gene lookup returns CDR1 ENHRY and CDR2 SYGVKD. V shed 6 bases and J shed 3 bases, with 9 bases lying between them. CDR3 loop: CAIRRTDYEQYF. The CDR3 DNA follows: TGTGCCATCAGACGGACGGACTACGAGCAGTACTTC.

This clone occurred a few times. The rearrangement joins TRBV10-1 to TRBJ2-7; D might be TRBD1 (6 bases). Germline CDR1 is WNHNN and CDR2 is SYGVQD (reference sequence). The CDR3 covers 14 residues. V dropped 0 bases and J dropped 2 bases, with 8 bases sitting between them. The CDR3 DNA sequence: TGCGCCAGCAGTGAGTCACAGGGCCCCTACGAGCAGTACTTC. This gives the protein CASSESQGPYEQYF.

This sequence joins TRBV30 and TRBJ2-1; no reliable D call. The V end was cut by 2 bases, the J end by 0 bases, with 11 bases between. Germline CDR1 is GTSNPN and CDR2 is SVGIG (reference sequence). This CDR3 has 15 amino acids. The CDR3 region has the DNA TGTGCCTGGAGTCCCCACCTCAGCTCCTACAATGAGCAGTTCTTC. Protein product: CAWSPHLSSYNEQFF.

The chain is built from TRBV4-3 and TRBJ1-6; the D is unclear. Germline V gene sequence: CDR1 LGHNA, CDR2 YSLEER. This CDR3 region has 17 residues. V dropped 1 base and J dropped 9 bases, with 19 bases sitting between them. The CDR3 sequence: CASSQVYRQGASSPLHF. The DNA for the CDR3 is TGCGCCAGCAGCCAAGTTTATCGGCAAGGAGCTAGTTCACCCCTCCACTTT.

The J gene is TRBJ1-1, the V gene TRBV19; D may be TRBD1 (6 bases). The germline V gene encodes CDR1 LNHDA and CDR2 SQIVND (reference sequence). The CDR3 has 14 residues. The germline V and J ends were trimmed by 7 bases and 5 bases, with 17 bases remaining between them. The CDR3 bases are TGTGCCAGTATTGTGACAGGCGGCGGGACTGAAGCTTTCTTT. This sequence encodes CASIVTGGGTEAFF.

J is TRBJ1-2 and V is TRBV7-2; 9 bases map to TRBD1. CDR3 length: 14 residues. Germline lookup yields CDR1 SGHTA and CDR2 FQGNSA. The J segment lost 6 bases and the V segment lost 4 bases, leaving 6 bases of the junction unmatched. The CDR3, as DNA: TGTGCCAGCAGCTCCCCGGGACAGGGTCATGGCTACACCTTC. Its translation is CASSSPGQGHGYTF.

The rearrangement links TRBV5-1 to TRBJ2-5; D possibly uses TRBD1 or TRBD2 (6 bases each). From germline, CDR1 is SGHRS and CDR2 YFSETQ. Between the trimmed V and J ends, which lost 5 bases and 6 bases, there was a span of 23 bases. The CDR3 sequence is 16 residues long. For the CDR3, the DNA is TGCGCCAGCAGTTCTACGGGGGCAGGGGTAAGAAAGACCCAGTACTTC. The encoded protein is CASSSTGAGVRKTQYF.

This clone was picked up one time. V usage is TRBV28 and J usage is TRBJ2-5; TRBD1 matches at 9 bases. The V gene's germline CDR1 is MDHEN and CDR2 SYDVKM. The length of the CDR3 is 16 residues. After removal of 5 bases from V and 3 bases from J, the junction contained 10 bases not matched to a gene. The CDR3 is CASSGSGTGREETQYF. In DNA, the CDR3 is TGTGCCAGCAGTGGATCCGGGACAGGGCGAGAAGAGACCCAGTACTTC.

This rearrangement joins TRBV2 to TRBJ2-5, with TRBD1 identical over 8 bases. The CDR3 is 15 residues long. The J segment lost 5 bases and the V segment lost 3 bases, leaving 8 bases of the junction unmatched. CDR1 and CDR2 from the germline V gene are SNHLY and FYNNEI. DNA of the CDR3: TGTGCCAGCAGTGACGACAGGGGCGCGGAGGAGACCCAGTACTTC. It yields the protein CASSDDRGAEETQYF.

The V call is TRBV10-2, the J call TRBJ2-3; TRBD2 aligns across 8 bases. Germline V gene lookup returns CDR1 WSHSY and CDR2 SAAADI. This CDR3 is built from 14 residues. The trim removed 6 bases at V and 2 bases at J, leaving 4 bases unmatched. The chain's CDR3 is CASRRGGSTDTQYF. CDR3 DNA sequence: TGCGCCAGCAGACGCGGGGGGTCCACAGATACGCAGTATTTT.

V usage is TRBV5-1 and J usage is TRBJ2-4; TRBD2 matches 14 bases. Germline CDR1 and CDR2: SGHRS and YFSETQ. J was trimmed by 0 bases and V by 4 bases; bases with no gene match: 6. The CDR3 contains 18 residues. The CDR3 here is CASSTGLAGDLAKNIQYF. DNA for the CDR3: TGCGCCAGCAGCACGGGACTAGCGGGGGACTTAGCCAAAAACATTCAGTACTTC.

In regard to this clone: The same CDR3 also results from other DNA sequences found in this sample. The chain uses TRBV6-5 and TRBJ1-5, with D maybe TRBD1 (5 bases). CDR3 length: 12 amino acids. CDR1 and CDR2 from the germline V gene are MNHEY and SVGAGI. The V gene lost 6 bases and the J gene lost 4 bases, with 7 bases spanning the gap. CDR3: CASRRGNQPQHF. The CDR3 coding sequence is TGTGCCAGCAGACGGGGGAATCAGCCCCAGCATTTT.

This clone has only one observation. The chain employs TRBV5-7 and TRBJ2-7; TRBD2 agrees at 10 bases. TRBV5-7 is reported as an ORF; its role is uncertain. The CDR3 sequence is 16 residues long. J was trimmed by 6 bases and V by 0 bases; bases with no gene match: 9. CDR3 nucleotides: TGTGCCAGCAGCTTGGGGCTAGCGGGAGCCGGGCGCGAGCAGTACTTC. Translation: CASSLGLAGAGREQYF.

The chain uses TRBV5-5 and TRBJ2-2; perhaps TRBD1 as D (6 bases). This CDR3 is built from 16 residues. The germline CDR1 and CDR2 sequences are SGHKS and YYEKEE (reference sequence). Between the trimmed V and J ends, which lost 2 bases and 1 base, there was a span of 12 bases. The CDR3 DNA follows: TGTGCCAGCAGCTTCGGACAGCACTTGAACACCGGGGAGCTGTTTTTT. Translated: CASSFGQHLNTGELFF.

The chain carries TRBV2 and TRBJ2-7; D is perhaps TRBD1 or TRBD2 (5 bases each). The CDR3 spans 15 residues. Germline CDR1 SNHLY, CDR2 FYNNEI. Trimming pared 5 bases from V and 0 bases from J, leaving 14 bases between. CDR3 DNA sequence: TGTGCCAGCAGTCGGGACGGAACGAGCTCCTACGAGCAGTACTTC. Amino acids: CASSRDGTSSYEQYF.

This sequence joins TRBV5-1 and TRBJ1-1, with TRBD1 identical over 7 bases. This CDR3 contains 15 residues. The germline V gene has CDR1 SGHRS and CDR2 YFSETQ. Trimming removed 3 bases from V and 1 base from J; junction bases left unmatched: 6. CDR3 sequence (DNA): TGCGCCAGCAGCTCAGGGGGGGTGAGGAACACTGAAGCTTTCTTT. Protein sequence: CASSSGGVRNTEAFF.

This clone was seen only once. The V call is TRBV28, the J call TRBJ2-7, with 9 bases fitting TRBD2. J lost 3 bases, V lost 8 bases, and 5 bases had no gene match. Germline lookup yields CDR1 MDHEN and CDR2 SYDVKM. The CDR3 covers 13 residues. Here the CDR3 reads CASETSGLYEQYF. In DNA form, the CDR3 reads TGTGCCAGCGAGACTAGCGGACTCTACGAGCAGTACTTC.